These 30 T cell receptor beta chains were all obtained from the same sample, sequenced in a study of patients and donors after allogeneic stem cell transplantation. MiXCR was run by TCRdb on the RT-PCR reads, yielding one entry per CDR3 protein. The repertoire has about 150,000 distinct CDR3 sequences, about two fifths of them found once; the top ten carry about 50%. Sequenced material: blood, either unsorted or a sorted T cell fraction (not recorded which). The receptor set was obtained from a human donor who was either an allogeneic HSCT recipient or a stem cell or donor lymphocyte infusion donor (not recorded which). It is not recorded whose cells these are; they may come from a transplant donor.

This clonotype was detected a few times. The chain employs TRBV6-4 and TRBJ1-5; D is ambiguous. CDR3 length: 13 residues. Germline loops: CDR1 MRHNA, CDR2 SNTAGT. Between the trimmed V and J ends, which lost 4 bases and 10 bases, there was a span of 14 bases. The CDR3 loop is CASSVNLLEPQHF. In nucleotides, the CDR3 is TGTGCCAGCAGTGTGAATCTCTTAGAACCCCAGCATTTT.

The rearrangement links TRBV7-9 to TRBJ2-3; 10 bases align to TRBD1. Germline CDR1 SEHNR, CDR2 FQNEAQ (reference sequence). V was pared by 5 bases and J by 4 bases, with 6 bases of the junction left unmatched. The CDR3 is made up of 15 amino acids. The CDR3 here is CASSRDRGVADTQYF. The CDR3 region has the DNA TGTGCCAGCAGCCGGGACAGGGGTGTTGCAGATACGCAGTATTTT.

This clonotype was seen a handful of times. The chain links TRBV6-5 to TRBJ1-6; D not certain. This CDR3 contains 13 residues. Trimming removed 2 bases from V and 9 bases from J, with 8 bases in between. Germline V gene data show CDR1 as MNHEY and CDR2 as SVGAGI. CDR3 DNA sequence: TGTGCCAGCAGTTACAGGGTGACTTCACCCCTCCACTTT. Amino acid sequence: CASSYRVTSPLHF.

The CDR3 bases are TGCGCCAGCAGCTTACTGGCCCCCTGGGGCTACACCTTC. It codes for CASSLLAPWGYTF. This chain connects TRBV5-1 to TRBJ1-2; D unresolved. The CDR3 spans 13 residues. CDR1 and CDR2 from the germline V gene are SGHRS and YFSETQ. V was trimmed by 2 bases and J by 8 bases, leaving 13 bases between them.

The chain recombines TRBV12-3 or TRBV12-4 with TRBJ1-3; D gene ambiguous. This CDR3 region has 14 residues. V lost 6 bases to trimming and J lost 4 bases, with 13 bases between them. The CDR3 DNA is TGTGCCAGCAGCCTCGGACGGATAGGAAACACCATATATTTT. This encodes CASSLGRIGNTIYF.

This chain links TRBV5-1 with TRBJ2-2; tentatively, D is TRBD2 (6 bases). The CDR3 runs to 16 residues. Per the germline V gene, CDR1 is SGHRS and CDR2 is YFSETQ. V was trimmed by 0 bases and J by 1 base, leaving 10 bases between them. CDR3 region: CASSLGPAGNTGELFF. In DNA, the CDR3 is TGCGCCAGCAGCTTGGGCCCAGCGGGGAACACCGGGGAGCTGTTTTTT.

This chain links TRBV12-3 or TRBV12-4 with TRBJ2-3; possibly TRBD1 or TRBD2 for D (5 bases each). The V end was cut by 8 bases, the J end by 7 bases, with 13 bases between. This CDR3 is 12 amino acids long. The CDR3 spells CASRRGEYTQYF. For the CDR3, the DNA is TGTGCCAGCCGACGAGGGGAGTATACGCAGTATTTT.

The CDR3 DNA follows: TGCAGTGTACCTGAGGGGGGGACTGAAGCTTTCTTT. Translation: CSVPEGGTEAFF. The J gene is TRBJ1-1, the V gene TRBV20-1; D is perhaps TRBD1 (6 bases). CDR1 is DFQATT, CDR2 SNEGSKA, per germline (reference sequence). This CDR3 spans 12 amino acids. The V end was cut by 7 bases, the J end by 5 bases, with 14 bases between.

V gene TRBV6-6 combines with J gene TRBJ2-5, with TRBD2 identical over 9 bases. The CDR3 runs to 16 residues. V gave up 2 bases and J gave up 5 bases; unmatched junction bases: 9. Germline lookup yields CDR1 MNHNY and CDR2 SVGAGI (reference sequence). The CDR3 DNA follows: TGTGCCAGCAGTTACGTACCGGGACTAGCTGCGGAGACCCAGTACTTC. It specifies CASSYVPGLAAETQYF.

The J gene is TRBJ1-1, the V gene TRBV15; D gene unclear. Trimming shortened V by 2 bases and J by 8 bases, and 9 bases separated the two germline ends. Per the germline V gene, CDR1 is LNHNV and CDR2 is YYDKDF (reference sequence). CDR3 length: 12 residues. CDR3 sequence: CATSRLLREAFF. CDR3 DNA sequence: TGTGCCACCAGCAGACTTCTTAGAGAAGCTTTCTTT.

This clonotype was counted a few times. This chain connects TRBV12-3 or TRBV12-4 to TRBJ1-3; D might be TRBD1 (5 bases). V was shortened by 3 bases and J by 0 bases, with 9 bases between the two germline ends. The CDR3 has 15 amino acids. CDR3 coding DNA: TGTGCCAGCAGTTTGGACACGGCCTCTGGAAACACCATATATTTT. Encoded protein: CASSLDTASGNTIYF.

CDR3 region: CASSQDLLVLVGKLFF. CDR3 DNA sequence: TGCGCCAGCAGCCAAGATCTTTTGGTACTTGTAGGAAAACTGTTTTTT. This chain connects TRBV4-3 to TRBJ1-4; D is unresolved. Germline V gene sequence: CDR1 LGHNA, CDR2 YSLEER. V gave up 0 bases and J gave up 10 bases, with 18 bases separating them. The CDR3 extends over 16 amino acids.

At least ten counts were recorded for this clonotype. The chain has TRBV20-1 and TRBJ1-5; 8 bases align to TRBD1. The CDR3 length is 19 residues. Germline V lookup: CDR1 DFQATT, CDR2 SNEGSKA (reference sequence). Trimming removed 3 bases from V and 0 bases from J; junction bases left unmatched: 16. The CDR3 loop reads CSASLTRGTGGYSNQPQHF. In DNA, the CDR3 is TGCAGTGCTAGCCTCACCAGGGGGACAGGAGGCTATAGCAATCAGCCCCAGCATTTT.

V is TRBV9 and J is TRBJ2-3, with D hard to call. The CDR3 contains 14 residues. Trimming removed 0 bases at V and 2 bases at J, with 7 bases between. Looked up from germline, CDR1 is SGDLS and CDR2 is YYNGEE. Here the CDR3 reads CASSVASFTDTQYF. In nucleotides, the CDR3 is TGTGCCAGCAGCGTAGCGAGTTTCACAGATACGCAGTATTTT.

Ten or more counts support this clonotype. This chain links TRBV12-3 or TRBV12-4 with TRBJ1-1; D is uncertain. The CDR3 length is 14 residues. The germline V and J ends were trimmed by 10 bases and 1 base, with 16 bases remaining between them. The CDR3 bases are TGTGCCACCATGAGGGAGTCTTGGAACACTGAAGCTTTCTTT. It encodes CATMRESWNTEAFF.

This clonotype was counted once. The rearrangement uses TRBV7-9 and TRBJ1-5; possible D gene TRBD1, 5 bases. Between the trimmed V and J ends, which lost 5 bases and 3 bases, there was a span of 14 bases. The CDR3 length is 15 residues. CDR1 is SEHNR and CDR2 is FQNEAQ in the germline V gene (reference sequence). The CDR3 DNA reads as TGTGCCAGCAGCCCAGACAGTTCCTACAATCAGCCCCAGCATTTT. It is translated as CASSPDSSYNQPQHF.

This chain links TRBV6-5 with TRBJ1-1, with D possibly matching TRBD1 (5 bases). The CDR3 loop spans 17 amino acids. V lost 4 bases and J lost 0, with 18 bases in between. The germline V gene encodes CDR1 MNHEY and CDR2 SVGAGI. The DNA for the CDR3 is TGTGCCAGCAGTTGGTCCCGGCAGGGATTAATGAACACTGAAGCTTTCTTT. Translating gives CASSWSRQGLMNTEAFF.

The chain recombines TRBV10-3 with TRBJ2-3, with 7 bases fitting TRBD1. Trimming cost V 6 bases and J 1 base; bases outside gene matches: 10. Germline values: CDR1 ENHRY, CDR2 SYGVKD. This CDR3 spans 16 amino acids. The CDR3 protein is CAIRITPGTGTDTQYF. Here the CDR3 DNA reads TGTGCCATCAGGATAACCCCCGGGACAGGCACAGATACGCAGTATTTT.

This chain connects TRBV28 to TRBJ2-7, with D perhaps assigned TRBD1 or TRBD2 (5 bases each). CDR1 and CDR2 (germline): MDHEN, SYDVKM. The CDR3 length is 13 residues. V was cut by 7 bases and J by 6 bases, with 16 bases left in between. In DNA, the CDR3 is TGTGCCAGCACCAAGGGGCTTCGGGGCGAGCAGTACTTC. Translation: CASTKGLRGEQYF.

The rearrangement joins TRBV28 to TRBJ1-3; 7 bases match TRBD1. The CDR3 extends over 14 amino acids. Germline V gene lookup returns CDR1 MDHEN and CDR2 SYDVKM. The junction had 5 bases not matched to a gene; V was cut back by 5 bases and J by 4 bases. The CDR3 is CASSDRVWGNTIYF. CDR3 nucleotides: TGTGCCAGCAGTGACAGGGTGTGGGGAAACACCATATATTTT.

This clonotype was observed a few times. V usage is TRBV5-6 and J usage is TRBJ1-1, with a tentative D call TRBD1 (5 bases). With 4 bases removed from V and 4 bases from J, the gap between germline ends came to 17 bases. Germline V gene sequence: CDR1 SGHDT, CDR2 YYEEEE. CDR3 length equals 15 residues. The DNA of the CDR3 is TGTGCCAGCAGCGCGGGGCTGGTAACGGGCACTGAAGCTTTCTTT. The encoded protein is CASSAGLVTGTEAFF.

The table lists this clonotype with a few counts. The chain uses TRBV7-9 and TRBJ1-1; unclear D gene. The CDR3 has 13 residues. Germline V lookup: CDR1 SEHNR, CDR2 FQNEAQ (reference sequence). V dropped 5 bases and J dropped 1 base, with 8 bases sitting between them. For the CDR3, the DNA is TGTGCCAGCAGCCCGCGAGCGAACACTGAAGCTTTCTTT. Translated, it gives CASSPRANTEAFF.

V is TRBV20-1 and J is TRBJ1-4; D uncertain. Germline V CDR1 and CDR2: DFQATT, SNEGSKA (reference sequence). The CDR3 consists of 13 residues. V was pared by 5 bases and J by 7 bases, with 14 bases between. CDR3 sequence: CSAGGSLGEKLFF. The CDR3 coding sequence is TGCAGTGCTGGCGGGAGCCTCGGTGAAAAACTGTTTTTT.

The sample holds a few counts of this clonotype. The chain combines TRBV10-3 with TRBJ1-5; the D is unclear. With 2 bases removed from V and 4 bases from J, the gap between germline ends came to 9 bases. This CDR3 is built from 14 residues. Per the germline V gene, CDR1 is ENHRY and CDR2 is SYGVKD. In nucleotides, the CDR3 is TGTGCCATCAGTGAGGCGGCAGCTAATCAGCCCCAGCATTTT. This gives the protein CAISEAAANQPQHF.

Worth noting for this clonotype: Likely a read error: the CDR3 ends without its conserved phenylalanine or tryptophan. The chain joins TRBV12-3 or TRBV12-4 to TRBJ2-5; 8 bases match TRBD1. V lost 5 bases, J lost 5 bases, and 4 bases stayed unmatched. The CDR3 loop spans 13 amino acids. The CDR3 DNA is TGTGCCAGCAGTCCAGGGGGCGCGGAGACCCAGTACTCC. The encoded protein is CASSPGGAETQYS.

The chain is built from TRBV4-1 and TRBJ1-4, with TRBD1 as a possible D gene (5 bases). Trimming left V 0 bases short and J 3 bases short, with 8 bases between. Germline assignment: CDR1 MGHRA and CDR2 YSYEKL. This CDR3 is built from 15 residues. In DNA, the CDR3 is TGCGCCAGCAGCCAAGAAGACAGCTCTAATGAAAAACTGTTTTTT. This codes for CASSQEDSSNEKLFF.

This rearrangement joins TRBV6-2 or TRBV6-3 to TRBJ1-1; D unclear. CDR1 MNHEY and CDR2 SVGEGT come from the germline V gene. V was trimmed by 5 bases and J by 5 bases, leaving 15 bases between them. The length of the CDR3 is 14 residues. This CDR3 reads CASSAGGGRTEAFF. As DNA, the CDR3 is TGTGCCAGCAGTGCCGGTGGAGGGAGGACTGAAGCTTTCTTT.

The rearrangement links TRBV12-3 or TRBV12-4 to TRBJ1-2; 8 nucleotides line up with TRBD1. Unmatched junction bases numbered 12, after V lost 3 bases and J lost 6 bases. This CDR3 is 16 amino acids long. The CDR3 spells CASSLRGPLTGDGYTF. The CDR3 DNA is TGTGCCAGCAGTTTGCGGGGGCCCTTGACAGGGGATGGCTACACCTTC.

This clonotype was observed a few times. The V and J genes are TRBV20-1 and TRBJ1-6, with 7 bases lining up with TRBD1. The J segment lost 4 bases and the V segment lost 6 bases, leaving 9 bases of the junction unmatched. Looked up from germline, CDR1 is DFQATT and CDR2 is SNEGSKA (reference sequence). CDR3 length: 15 amino acids. In DNA, the CDR3 is TGCAGTGCCCGTTTGGTGGGACAGTATAATTCACCCCTCCACTTT. Its translation: CSARLVGQYNSPLHF.

The chain uses TRBV12-3 or TRBV12-4 and TRBJ2-7; TRBD2 matches 8 bases. The CDR3 contains 15 residues. V dropped 5 bases and J dropped 4; count of bases not matched to a gene: 10. The CDR3: CASSAGGDVIYEQYF. CDR3 coding DNA: TGTGCCAGCAGTGCCGGGGGGGACGTTATATACGAGCAGTACTTC.